This TCR beta chain was identified during a study of blood T cell repertoires in COVID-19. The wider study: Acute and convalescent COVID-19 specimens originated in the United States, Italy and Spain. From T cells, B-cell-depleted T cells, or PBMCs came the material, which was cDNA or gDNA.

Patients of the Seattle cohort, enrolled during active infection, were followed longitudinally. Authors' methods: Amplification with reference gene primers provided the estimates of nucleated cell counts. TCRdb keeps only in-frame clones here, not all; method: immunoSEQ multiplex PCR. The V and J calls and the clone size are those of that table, but D and trimming were determined from the DNA. The sample includes some 240,000 clones, 65% to 90% of them seen just once. The CDR3 is 14 residues long. Germline V lookup: CDR1 SNHLY, CDR2 FYNNEI. V shed 5 bases and J 0 bases; nucleotides not matched to a gene: 3. This clone has just a few counts.

The sequence derives from a woman aged 70-85 years with COVID-19, enrolled during active disease. This rearrangement joins TRBV2 to TRBJ1-1; TRBD1 matches at 7 bases. Sequencing was done on a sample of peripheral blood. The CDR3: CASSPDRVNTEAFF. The CDR3 DNA is TGTGCCAGCAGTCCAGACAGGGTGAACACTGAAGCTTTCTTT.